Listed below are T cell receptor beta chains from one sample, sequenced in a study of cytomegalovirus exposure and HLA in healthy donors. Generated by immunoSEQ multiplex PCR, the TCRdb table keeps only in-frame clones and is missing some. The sample holds some 110,000 clones, 75% seen once. The sample was PBMCs. Receptors were obtained from a male donor in good health and CMV-seropositive. The CDR3 runs from the conserved cysteine through the conserved F or W. Each record gives: CDR3 protein, CDR3 DNA, J gene, D gene, V gene, clone size. D genes are given only for firm matches. Size is omitted from some rows. Given values are once, few, many or a class for expanded clones.

cdr3_aa: CASSQSGFYGYTF
cdr3_nt: TGTGCCAGCAGTCAATCAGGGTTTTATGGCTACACCTTC
j_call: TRBJ1-2
d_call: NA
v_call: TRBV6-4
clone_size: once

cdr3_aa: CASSRDRGSYEQYF
cdr3_nt: TGCGCCAGCAGCCGAGACAGGGGCTCCTACGAGCAGTACTTC
j_call: TRBJ2-7
d_call: TRBD1
v_call: TRBV4-3
clone_size: NA

cdr3_aa: CASSVPAGYTDTQYF
cdr3_nt: TGTGCCAGCAGTGTCCCAGCGGGGTACACAGATACGCAGTATTTT
j_call: TRBJ2-3
d_call: TRBD2
v_call: TRBV2
clone_size: NA

cdr3_aa: CASSYSTGKGQPQHF
cdr3_nt: TGTGCCAGCAGTTACTCGACAGGGAAGGGTCAGCCCCAGCATTTT
j_call: TRBJ1-5
d_call: TRBD1
v_call: TRBV6-5
clone_size: NA

cdr3_aa: CASSLRGGLSPYNEQFF
cdr3_nt: TGTGCCAGCAGCTTAAGGGGGGGGCTCAGCCCCTACAATGAGCAGTTCTTC
j_call: TRBJ2-1
d_call: NA
v_call: TRBV7-3
clone_size: NA

cdr3_aa: CASSVGLAGGLETQYF
cdr3_nt: TGTGCCAGCAGCGTAGGACTAGCGGGGGGGCTGGAGACCCAGTACTTC
j_call: TRBJ2-5
d_call: TRBD2
v_call: TRBV9
clone_size: NA

cdr3_aa: CATSRDLAGTGGEKLFF
cdr3_nt: TGTGCCACCAGCAGAGATCTCGCGGGGACAGGGGGCGAAAAACTGTTTTTT
j_call: TRBJ1-4
d_call: TRBD1
v_call: TRBV15
clone_size: once

cdr3_aa: CAILRGGDSSYEQYF
cdr3_nt: TGTGCCATCCTCCGGGGGGGCGACAGCTCCTACGAGCAGTACTTC
j_call: TRBJ2-7
d_call: TRBD2
v_call: TRBV10-3
clone_size: few

cdr3_aa: CASSLQGRDTEAFF
cdr3_nt: TGTGCCAGCAGTTTACAGGGTCGTGACACTGAAGCTTTCTTT
j_call: TRBJ1-1
d_call: NA
v_call: TRBV7-6
clone_size: NA

cdr3_aa: CASSQDPTSGSSYNEQFF
cdr3_nt: TGTGCCAGCAGCCAAGATCCAACTAGCGGGAGCTCCTACAATGAGCAGTTCTTC
j_call: TRBJ2-1
d_call: TRBD2
v_call: TRBV4-2
clone_size: NA

cdr3_aa: CASRSGLAADTQYF
cdr3_nt: TGTGCCAGCCGGTCGGGACTAGCGGCAGATACGCAGTATTTT
j_call: TRBJ2-3
d_call: TRBD2
v_call: TRBV7-2
clone_size: NA

cdr3_aa: CASSLNLGARIGSPLHF
cdr3_nt: TGTGCCAGCAGCTTAAATCTGGGGGCGAGGATAGGTTCACCCCTCCACTTT
j_call: TRBJ1-6
d_call: NA
v_call: TRBV5-6
clone_size: NA

cdr3_aa: CSVGPPRRGGYGYTF
cdr3_nt: TGCAGCGTTGGCCCGCCGCGTAGGGGCGGCTATGGCTACACCTTC
j_call: TRBJ1-2
d_call: NA
v_call: TRBV29-1
clone_size: NA

cdr3_aa: CASTDRTGNTGELFF
cdr3_nt: TGTGCCAGCACTGATCGGACAGGGAACACCGGGGAGCTGTTTTTT
j_call: TRBJ2-2
d_call: TRBD1
v_call: TRBV2
clone_size: NA

cdr3_aa: CASSPGLAGTAYEQYF
cdr3_nt: TGTGCCAGCAGCCCCGGACTAGCGGGGACCGCCTACGAGCAGTACTTC
j_call: TRBJ2-7
d_call: TRBD2
v_call: TRBV7-2
clone_size: few

cdr3_aa: CASSFGGSTGNTIYF
cdr3_nt: TGTGCCAGCAGTTTCGGGGGATCCACTGGAAACACCATATATTTT
j_call: TRBJ1-3
d_call: NA
v_call: TRBV28
clone_size: NA

cdr3_aa: CASSLGDRQFF
cdr3_nt: TGTGCCAGCAGCTTGGGGGACAGGCAGTTCTTC
j_call: TRBJ2-1
d_call: TRBD1
v_call: TRBV5-6
clone_size: NA

cdr3_aa: CAWTWDREQLYF
cdr3_nt: TGTGCCTGGACCTGGGATCGGGAGCAGTTGTATTTT
j_call: TRBJ2-3
d_call: NA
v_call: TRBV30
clone_size: few

cdr3_aa: CASSLAGNEKLFF
cdr3_nt: TGTGCCAGCAGCTTGGCAGGGAATGAAAAACTGTTTTTT
j_call: TRBJ1-4
d_call: NA
v_call: TRBV7-8
clone_size: NA

cdr3_aa: CASRLAQGSLYEQYF
cdr3_nt: TGTGCAAGTCGCTTAGCCCAGGGATCCCTCTACGAGCAGTACTTC
j_call: TRBJ2-7
d_call: NA
v_call: TRBV12-2
clone_size: few

cdr3_aa: CASGKTGGYEQYF
cdr3_nt: TGTGCCAGCGGAAAGACAGGGGGCTACGAGCAGTACTTC
j_call: TRBJ2-7
d_call: TRBD1
v_call: TRBV2
clone_size: NA

cdr3_aa: CASSLDRNYGEQYF
cdr3_nt: TGTGCCAGCAGCTTGGACAGGAACTACGGCGAGCAGTACTTC
j_call: TRBJ2-7
d_call: TRBD1
v_call: TRBV7-2
clone_size: few

cdr3_aa: CASSPRDSSTYGQYF
cdr3_nt: TGTGCCAGCAGCCCACGGGACAGTTCTACTTACGGGCAGTACTTC
j_call: TRBJ2-7
d_call: TRBD1
v_call: TRBV7-2
clone_size: NA

cdr3_aa: CASSLGGQGENYEQYF
cdr3_nt: TGTGCCAGCAGCTTAGGGGGACAGGGGGAAAATTACGAGCAGTACTTC
j_call: TRBJ2-7
d_call: TRBD1
v_call: TRBV7-6
clone_size: NA

cdr3_aa: CASSHPAAAGNQPQHF
cdr3_nt: TGCGCCAGCAGCCACCCGGCGGCTGCGGGCAATCAGCCCCAGCATTTT
j_call: TRBJ1-5
d_call: NA
v_call: TRBV4-1
clone_size: NA

cdr3_aa: CASSPTPRVNSGNTIYF
cdr3_nt: TGTGCCAGCAGTCCAACTCCCCGCGTCAACTCTGGAAACACCATATATTTT
j_call: TRBJ1-3
d_call: NA
v_call: TRBV27
clone_size: NA

cdr3_aa: CASSSTGWNEKLFF
cdr3_nt: TGTGCCAGCAGTTCGACAGGGTGGAATGAAAAACTGTTTTTT
j_call: TRBJ1-4
d_call: TRBD1
v_call: TRBV28
clone_size: few

cdr3_aa: CAASAGVRAGELFF
cdr3_nt: TGTGCCGCCTCCGCGGGGGTGAGGGCCGGGGAGCTGTTTTTT
j_call: TRBJ2-2
d_call: TRBD2
v_call: TRBV6-5
clone_size: NA

cdr3_aa: CASSKTGTASNEQFF
cdr3_nt: TGTGCCAGCAGCAAAACCGGGACAGCGAGCAATGAGCAGTTCTTC
j_call: TRBJ2-1
d_call: TRBD1
v_call: TRBV5-6
clone_size: NA

cdr3_aa: CASSSHGRGTGELFF
cdr3_nt: TGTGCCAGCAGCTCGCATGGTCGGGGAACCGGGGAGCTGTTTTTT
j_call: TRBJ2-2
d_call: NA
v_call: TRBV5-8
clone_size: NA

cdr3_aa: CASSLARSGRGYGANVLTF
cdr3_nt: TGCGCCAGCAGCTTGGCGAGGTCTGGAAGGGGCTATGGGGCCAACGTCCTGACTTTC
j_call: TRBJ2-6
d_call: NA
v_call: TRBV5-1
clone_size: NA

cdr3_aa: CASSLGTIPAQPQHF
cdr3_nt: TGTGCCAGCAGTTTGGGGACTATCCCGGCACAGCCCCAGCATTTT
j_call: TRBJ1-5
d_call: NA
v_call: TRBV4-2
clone_size: NA

cdr3_aa: CASSGGGRRETQYF
cdr3_nt: TGTGCCAGCAGTGGCGGGGGGAGGCGAGAGACCCAGTACTTC
j_call: TRBJ2-5
d_call: TRBD2
v_call: TRBV6-1
clone_size: NA

cdr3_aa: CASTKGQGAYEQYF
cdr3_nt: TGTGCCAGCACTAAGGGACAGGGGGCCTACGAGCAGTACTTC
j_call: TRBJ2-7
d_call: TRBD1
v_call: TRBV28
clone_size: NA

cdr3_aa: CASSGVMTGGGYEQYF
cdr3_nt: TGCGCCAGCAGCGGGGTCATGACAGGGGGCGGGTACGAGCAGTACTTC
j_call: TRBJ2-7
d_call: TRBD1
v_call: TRBV5-1
clone_size: NA

cdr3_aa: CASSLGLAGGISYNEQFF
cdr3_nt: TGCGCCAGCAGCTTGGGACTAGCGGGAGGGATTTCCTACAATGAGCAGTTCTTC
j_call: TRBJ2-1
d_call: TRBD2
v_call: TRBV5-1
clone_size: NA

cdr3_aa: CSVPPGGGGNTEAFF
cdr3_nt: TGCAGCGTCCCGCCTGGGGGGGGTGGAAACACTGAAGCTTTCTTT
j_call: TRBJ1-1
d_call: NA
v_call: TRBV29-1
clone_size: NA

cdr3_aa: CASSGRGGASLQETQYF
cdr3_nt: TGCGCCAGCAGCGGTCGGGGGGGCGCGTCCCTCCAAGAGACCCAGTACTTC
j_call: TRBJ2-5
d_call: TRBD2
v_call: TRBV4-1
clone_size: NA

cdr3_aa: CASRGQGIGYTF
cdr3_nt: TGTGCCAGCAGAGGACAGGGGATTGGCTACACCTTC
j_call: TRBJ1-2
d_call: TRBD1
v_call: TRBV28
clone_size: few